A selection of T cell receptor beta chains follows, all from one sample in a study of spatial heterogeneity in lung cancer. TCRdb fed the 5' RACE reads into MiXCR, producing one record per CDR3 protein. The table has about 20,000 distinct CDR3 sequences, approximately 15% seen once. The starting material was lung tumor tissue, obtained at surgery. These receptors originate from a female donor with early-stage non-small cell lung cancer. Both conserved end residues are part of each CDR3. The listing skips clone size in some rows; elsewhere it reads once, few, many or a size class.

j_call clone_size v_call cdr3_aa
TRBJ2-3 many TRBV6-1 CASAATDTQYF
TRBJ2-7 medium-sized TRBV20-1 CSASPWGQSSYEQYF
TRBJ2-7 medium-sized TRBV7-8 CASSSRTATAPPGGRAYEQYF
TRBJ2-7 . TRBV28 CASRGVVVYEQYF
TRBJ2-1 . TRBV12-3/TRBV12-4 CASSLGAGNEQFF
TRBJ2-1 few TRBV20-1 CSARLAGNNEQFF
TRBJ2-5 many TRBV20-1 CSARLGAEETQYF
TRBJ2-7 few TRBV6-5 CASSYRAGLAVGSYEQYF
TRBJ2-7 many TRBV10-3 CAISDSQAPSYEQYF
TRBJ2-3 many TRBV27 CASSSPRAAGVTDTQYF
TRBJ2-3 many TRBV3-1 CASSQVVAERQTQYF
TRBJ2-7 few TRBV9 CASSVTDYEQYF
TRBJ2-7 . TRBV19 CASSPYLTGGDYYEQYF
TRBJ2-3 many TRBV7-2 CASSRPTDTQYF
TRBJ2-5 . TRBV20-1 CSARRGFQETQYF
TRBJ2-2 . TRBV20-1 CSASGTVRNTGELFF